These 28 T cell receptor beta chains originate from one sample sequenced in a study of identical twins. TCRdb re-called the 5' RACE reads through MiXCR, storing one row per CDR3 protein. The repertoire holds approximately 530,000 distinct CDR3 sequences, with approximately 20% as singletons. A further study also used this sample, focusing on yellow fever vaccine responses in identical twins.

Material for sequencing was CD4+ T cells sorted from blood. Receptors were obtained from a woman under 30 in good health.

The gene calls are TRBV5-6 and TRBJ2-7; D gene ambiguous. Trimming removed 0 bases at V and 0 bases at J, with 7 bases between. Germline loops: CDR1 SGHDT, CDR2 YYEEEE. This CDR3 is 14 amino acids long. The CDR3 DNA reads TGTGCCAGCAGCTTGGGACCGGCCTCCTACGAGCAGTACTTC. This gives the protein CASSLGPASYEQYF.

There are a few counts of this clonotype. The genes are TRBV5-1 and TRBJ2-1, with 8 bases aligning to TRBD2. V lost 4 bases to trimming and J lost 0 bases; unmatched junction nucleotides: 6. Germline assignment: CDR1 SGHRS and CDR2 YFSETQ. This CDR3 has 16 residues. The CDR3 DNA sequence: TGCGCCAGCAGCCCGCGGGGGGACGACTCCTACAATGAGCAGTTCTTC. Its protein product is CASSPRGDDSYNEQFF.

CDR3 sequence reads: CASSLGTGTGENEQFF. The CDR3 region has the DNA TGTGCCAGCAGCTTGGGCACCGGGACAGGGGAAAATGAGCAGTTCTTC. V usage is TRBV11-2 and J usage is TRBJ2-1, with TRBD1 identical over 10 bases. Germline trimming cut 3 bases from V and 7 bases from J; bases unmatched to any gene: 9. CDR3 size: 16 residues. CDR1 is SGHAT and CDR2 is FQNNGV in the germline V gene. The variable domain in full, with the rest retrieved from reference TRBV11-2 and TRBJ2-1, is EAGVAQSPRYKIIEKRQSVAFWCNPISGHATLYWYQQILGQGPKLLIQFQNNGVVDDSQLPKDRFSAERLKGVDSTLKIQPAKLEDSAVYLCASSLGTGTGENEQFFGPGTRLTVL.

This clonotype was recorded a few times. The chain recombines TRBV3-1 with TRBJ1-2; D gene ambiguous. The V end lost 1 base, the J end lost 7 bases, and 10 bases lay between the germline ends. The V gene's germline CDR1 is LGHDT and CDR2 YNNKEL (reference sequence). The CDR3 length is 13 residues. This CDR3 reads CASSQGTFVGYTF. CDR3 nucleotide sequence: TGTGCCAGCAGCCAAGGGACTTTTGTTGGCTACACCTTC.

This clonotype was recorded a few times. The rearrangement uses TRBV2 and TRBJ2-2; 7 nucleotides line up with TRBD2. J was trimmed by 5 bases and V by 6 bases; bases with no gene match: 12. CDR1 SNHLY and CDR2 FYNNEI come from the germline V gene. The CDR3 totals 16 residues. The CDR3: CASRLLAGERTGELFF. Here the CDR3 DNA reads TGTGCCAGCAGGTTACTGGCGGGAGAAAGGACCGGGGAGCTGTTTTTT.

This chain links TRBV27 with TRBJ1-4; a possible D gene is TRBD1 (5 bases). This CDR3 contains 15 residues. Germline CDR1 is MNHEY and CDR2 is SMNVEV (reference sequence). Trimming pared 1 base from V and 8 bases from J, leaving 14 bases between. CDR3 residues: CASSLFGRVEEKLFF. CDR3 nucleotide sequence: TGTGCCAGCAGTTTATTCGGCAGGGTAGAAGAAAAACTGTTTTTT.

The CDR3 protein is CASSLVGRVEANEKLFF. The CDR3 DNA reads as TGTGCCAGCAGCTTAGTTGGCCGGGTCGAGGCTAATGAAAAACTGTTTTTT. The V call is TRBV7-9, the J call TRBJ1-4; D remains ambiguous. Trimming took off 1 base at V and 3 bases at J, with 15 bases between the two ends. The CDR3 spans 17 residues. CDR1 is SEHNR, CDR2 FQNEAQ, per germline (reference sequence).

The V call is TRBV7-9, the J call TRBJ2-1; D might be TRBD1 or TRBD2, each matching 5 bases. The CDR3 has 14 residues. The V and J ends lost 5 bases and 9 bases respectively, with 17 bases between them. The germline V gene has CDR1 SEHNR and CDR2 FQNEAQ (reference sequence). The CDR3 coding sequence is TGTGCCAGCAGCCTTACGGGGACCCAGGGTGAGCAGTTCTTC. It yields the protein CASSLTGTQGEQFF.

This clonotype was observed a handful of times. V is TRBV5-1 and J is TRBJ2-2; 13 positions match TRBD2. After removal of 3 bases from V and 6 bases from J, the junction contained 5 bases not matched to a gene. Per germline, CDR1 SGHRS and CDR2 YFSETQ. There are 16 residues in the CDR3. In nucleotides, the CDR3 is TGCGCCAGCAGCTGGGGGACTAGCGGGATGTCCGGGGAGCTGTTTTTT. Amino acid sequence: CASSWGTSGMSGELFF.

This clonotype was picked up a small number of times. The V and J genes are TRBV12-3 or TRBV12-4 and TRBJ1-5; 11 nucleotides match TRBD1. This CDR3 has 16 residues. V was pared by 6 bases and J by 5 bases, with 9 bases of the junction left unmatched. CDR3 DNA: TGTGCCAGCAGCCAAGGGACAGGGGGTAGGGATCAGCCCCAGCATTTT. Amino acids: CASSQGTGGRDQPQHF.

The chain combines TRBV20-1 with TRBJ2-1, with D perhaps matching TRBD2 (5 bases). The CDR3 spans 12 residues. Per germline, CDR1 DFQATT and CDR2 SNEGSKA (reference sequence). Trimming removed 6 bases from V and 14 bases from J, with 20 bases in between. The CDR3 DNA reads TGCAGTGCCCTAATTAGCGTCCAGGAGGAGTTCTTC. It codes for CSALISVQEEFF.

The chain has TRBV25-1 and TRBJ2-3, with 8 bases lining up with TRBD1. V shed 9 bases and J 4 bases; nucleotides not matched to a gene: 6. The CDR3 extends over 13 amino acids. Germline lookup yields CDR1 MGHDK and CDR2 SYGVNS. DNA for the CDR3: TGTGCCAGTGAAGCAGGGGGCGCAGATACGCAGTATTTT. Translating it yields CASEAGGADTQYF.

This clonotype was seen more than once but under ten times. The chain carries TRBV20-1 and TRBJ2-5; 9 bases are shared with TRBD1. Germline assignment: CDR1 DFQATT and CDR2 SNEGSKA (reference sequence). The length of the CDR3 is 13 residues. V dropped 3 bases and J dropped 7; count of bases not matched to a gene: 6. CDR3 sequence: CSARGDREVTQYF. In nucleotides, the CDR3 is TGCAGTGCTAGGGGGGACAGGGAGGTGACCCAGTACTTC.

This clonotype was counted between two and nine times. The rearrangement joins TRBV29-1 to TRBJ2-4, with D possibly called TRBD1 or TRBD2 (5 bases each). The CDR3 has 14 residues. CDR1 SQVTM and CDR2 ANQGSEA come from the germline V gene. The V and J ends lost 6 bases and 0 bases respectively, with 12 bases between them. CDR3 DNA sequence: TGCAGCGTCACCGGGACCTCAGCCAAAAACATTCAGTACTTC. Amino acids: CSVTGTSAKNIQYF.

This clonotype was seen more than once but under ten times. The rearrangement joins TRBV28 to TRBJ1-2; no clear D gene. Trimming left V 5 bases short and J 5 bases short, with 12 bases between. The germline V gene has CDR1 MDHEN and CDR2 SYDVKM. The CDR3 sequence is 13 residues long. The chain's CDR3 is CASSIGTLYGYTF. The CDR3 DNA reads TGTGCCAGCAGTATAGGCACTTTGTATGGCTACACCTTC.

This clonotype has only a few counts. The J gene is TRBJ2-3, the V gene TRBV12-3 or TRBV12-4; 9 bases map to TRBD1. The CDR3 is 15 amino acids. The junction had 5 bases not matched to a gene; V was cut back by 6 bases and J by 1 base. This CDR3 reads CASRQTGGGTDTQYF. The CDR3 region has the DNA TGTGCCAGCAGGCAGACAGGGGGGGGCACAGATACGCAGTATTTT.

The chain uses TRBV20-1 and TRBJ2-5; D might be TRBD2 (6 bases). V gave up 0 bases and J gave up 1 base, with 9 bases separating them. Per the germline V gene, CDR1 is DFQATT and CDR2 is SNEGSKA (reference sequence). The CDR3 covers 14 residues. CDR3 coding DNA: TGCAGTGCTAGAGATCGGGAGTCCCAAGAGACCCAGTACTTC. The encoded protein is CSARDRESQETQYF.

This chain uses TRBV29-1 with TRBJ2-1, with D possibly matching TRBD1 (6 bases). Trimming removed 6 bases at V and 9 bases at J, with 18 bases between. CDR1 is SQVTM and CDR2 is ANQGSEA in the germline V gene. There are 13 residues in the CDR3. As DNA, the CDR3 is TGCAGCGTAGGGGTATTGTGGGGGCCTGAGCAGTTCTTC. Its protein is CSVGVLWGPEQFF.

This clonotype was detected a few times. The rearrangement uses TRBV20-1 and TRBJ2-3; D remains unclear. The V gene lost 3 bases and the J gene lost 0 bases, with 13 bases spanning the gap. This CDR3 spans 15 amino acids. The germline CDR1 and CDR2 sequences are DFQATT and SNEGSKA (reference sequence). The CDR3 nucleotides read TGCAGTGCTAGTTTTCCCCTCGGCAGCACAGATACGCAGTATTTT. Protein product: CSASFPLGSTDTQYF.

This clonotype is a singleton in its sample. The DNA for the CDR3 is TGTGCCAGCACCAGAATCAGGGGGATTCCACCCCTCCACTTT. Amino acid sequence: CASTRIRGIPPLHF. This chain uses TRBV27 with TRBJ1-6; 7 bases line up with TRBD1. The V segment lost 7 bases and the J segment 11 bases; nucleotides outside the gene matches: 11. The CDR3 totals 14 residues. Germline CDR1 MNHEY, CDR2 SMNVEV (reference sequence).

J is TRBJ2-7 and V is TRBV6-5, with 8 nucleotides matching TRBD2. CDR3 size: 14 residues. CDR1 MNHEY and CDR2 SVGAGI come from the germline V gene. The junction had 5 bases not matched to a gene; V was cut back by 2 bases and J by 5 bases. The CDR3 spells CASSYGAGGNEQYF. CDR3 sequence (DNA): TGTGCCAGCAGTTACGGGGCGGGAGGAAACGAGCAGTACTTC.

A few counts support this clonotype. The V gene is TRBV6-4, the J gene TRBJ1-2; 8 bases line up with TRBD1. The V segment lost 6 bases and the J segment 3 bases; nucleotides outside the gene matches: 6. CDR3 size: 14 residues. In germline, CDR1 is MRHNA, CDR2 SNTAGT. The CDR3 protein is CASRRTGTDYGYTF. DNA for the CDR3: TGTGCCAGCAGAAGGACAGGGACGGACTATGGCTACACCTTC.

The table lists this clonotype with a few counts. The chain employs TRBV19 and TRBJ2-4, with 14 bases that match TRBD2. The CDR3 loop spans 22 amino acids. V lost 5 bases to trimming and J lost 1 base; unmatched junction nucleotides: 19. The germline gives CDR1 LNHDA, CDR2 SQIVND (reference sequence). In DNA form, the CDR3 reads TGTGCCAGTAGTCTAACGACCCTTTCCGGGACTAGCGGGAGAATGGCCAAAAACATTCAGTACTTC. It specifies CASSLTTLSGTSGRMAKNIQYF.

This clonotype was found a few times. The V gene is TRBV7-9, the J gene TRBJ1-1, with a possible D match to TRBD1 (5 bases). The CDR3 loop spans 13 amino acids. Trimming took 1 base from V and 4 from J, leaving 7 bases between them. The germline gives CDR1 SEHNR, CDR2 FQNEAQ (reference sequence). For the CDR3, the DNA is TGTGCCAGCAGCTTAGATGGGGGCACTGAAGCTTTCTTT. It yields the protein CASSLDGGTEAFF.

The gene calls are TRBV11-3 and TRBJ2-5; 9 bases map to TRBD1. This CDR3 is built from 15 residues. V was pared by 6 bases and J by 5 bases, with 10 bases of the junction left unmatched. The germline gives CDR1 SGHNT, CDR2 YENEEA. For the CDR3, the DNA is TGTGCCAGCAGTTCACAGGGGGCCCTGGGGGAGACCCAGTACTTC. It encodes CASSSQGALGETQYF.

J is TRBJ1-5 and V is TRBV12-3 or TRBV12-4; a weak D match, TRBD1 (6 bases). The V end lost 3 bases, the J end lost 0 bases, and 9 bases lay between the germline ends. The CDR3 sequence is 15 residues long. The CDR3 DNA is TGTGCCAGCAGTTTTGGACAGCCTAGCAATCAGCCCCAGCATTTT. Translating gives CASSFGQPSNQPQHF.

CDR3 region: CASVGLTGDEQYF. CDR3 nucleotide sequence: TGTGCCAGCGTGGGACTAACGGGGGACGAGCAGTACTTC. The chain links TRBV28 to TRBJ2-7; 7 bases map to TRBD2. The CDR3 length is 13 residues. V dropped 8 bases and J dropped 5; count of bases not matched to a gene: 9. The V gene's germline CDR1 is MDHEN and CDR2 SYDVKM.

The sample holds many counts of this clonotype. The chain combines TRBV7-9 with TRBJ2-3; maybe TRBD2 (5 bases). Germline assignment: CDR1 SEHNR and CDR2 FQNEAQ (reference sequence). Trimming removed 0 bases at V and 7 bases at J, with 5 bases between. The CDR3 contains 12 residues. Here the CDR3 reads CASSLAGNTQYF. The CDR3 DNA follows: TGTGCCAGCAGCTTAGCCGGGAATACGCAGTATTTT.